This paragraph covers one TCR beta chain sequence. Antigen: not known. The data were taken from a study of T cell responses to AZD1222 COVID-19 vaccine. Findings and limits, study-wide: Females made up more of the donors, who were largely white British, and clonal diversity may have come out too low. Dominant at 160-218 and 743-854, vaccine-associated CD4 TCRs also spanned spike.

The CDR3 is 14 amino acids. Germline lookup yields CDR1 KGHSH and CDR2 LQKENI. The ends lost 3 bases at V and 5 bases at J; junction bases unmatched: 5. Using immunoSEQ multiplex PCR, the repertoire was profiled, and TCRdb retains in-frame clones only, with some absent. The data hold approximately 150,000 clones, with about nine tenths observed a single time. The clonotype originates from an adult in good health. The chain joins TRBV18 to TRBJ2-5; 8 bases align to TRBD1. Sequences were derived from peripheral blood, sampled on day 0 of AZD1222 vaccination. CDR3 DNA: TGTGCCAGCTCACCGGACAGGGATGGGGAGACCCAGTACTTC. This sequence encodes CASSPDRDGETQYF.